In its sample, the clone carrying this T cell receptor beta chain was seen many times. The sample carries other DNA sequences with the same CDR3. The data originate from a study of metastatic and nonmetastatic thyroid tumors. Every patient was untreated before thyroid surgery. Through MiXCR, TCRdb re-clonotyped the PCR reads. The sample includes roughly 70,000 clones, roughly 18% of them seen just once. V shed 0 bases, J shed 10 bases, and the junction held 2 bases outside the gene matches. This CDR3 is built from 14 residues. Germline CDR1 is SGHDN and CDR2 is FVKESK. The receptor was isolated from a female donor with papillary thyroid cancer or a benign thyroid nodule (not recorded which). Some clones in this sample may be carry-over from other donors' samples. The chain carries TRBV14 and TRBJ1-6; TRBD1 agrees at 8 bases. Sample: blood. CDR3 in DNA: TGTGCCAGCAGCCAAGATTACAGGGGGTCACCCCTCCACTTT. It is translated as CASSQDYRGSPLHF.